These 8 T cell receptor beta chains were sequenced from one sample in a study of OX40 agonist ivuxolimab in advanced cancers. Measured with immunoSEQ multiplex PCR; TCRdb has only the in-frame clones, and not every one. This table holds under 85,000 clones, around 80% found once. This specimen was CD4+ or CD8+ T cells sorted from blood, taken in a trial of the OX40 agonist ivuxolimab. Receptor source: an adult with an advanced solid tumor such as melanoma, head and neck, liver or kidney cancer.

This chain joins TRBV7-2 and TRBJ2-1; no reliable D call. This CDR3 contains 17 residues. Trimming pared 5 bases from V and 4 bases from J, leaving 21 bases between. Germline CDR1 reads SGHTA; CDR2 reads FQGNSA. This CDR3 reads CASSSPLTPSLYNEQFF. The DNA for the CDR3 is TGTGCCAGCAGCAGTCCCCTCACCCCCAGTCTGTACAATGAGCAGTTCTTC.

The chain combines TRBV6-6 with TRBJ2-7; unclear D gene. The V gene lost 3 bases and the J gene lost 0 bases, with 9 bases spanning the gap. CDR3 size: 14 residues. CDR1 is MNHNY, CDR2 SVGAGI, per germline (reference sequence). CDR3 coding DNA: TGTGCCAGCAGTTATGCGGATAGCTCCTACGAGCAGTACTTC. Its protein product is CASSYADSSYEQYF.

The chain combines TRBV9 with TRBJ2-5; TRBD2 agrees at 7 bases. Trimming at V came to 3 bases and at J to 4 bases, leaving 9 bases not matched to a gene. Per the germline V gene, CDR1 is SGDLS and CDR2 is YYNGEE. The CDR3 is 15 residues long. CDR3 in DNA: TGTGCCAGCAGCGAGCAGGCGGGGGAGGGAGAGACCCAGTACTTC. The encoded protein is CASSEQAGEGETQYF. The whole variable domain, filled in from reference TRBV9 and TRBJ2-5, reads DSGVTQTPKHLITATGQRVTLRCSPRSGDLSVYWYQQSLDQGLQFLIQYYNGEERAKGNILERFSAQQFPDLHSELNLSSLELGDSALYFCASSEQAGEGETQYFGPGTRLLVL.

The chain uses TRBV11-2 and TRBJ1-4, with a weak D call TRBD1 (5 bases). Trimming stripped 2 bases from V and 3 bases from J, with 10 bases between. Germline V gives CDR1 SGHAT, CDR2 FQNNGV. CDR3 length: 15 amino acids. This CDR3 reads CASSLMGGANEKLFF. CDR3 DNA: TGTGCCAGCAGCTTAATGGGGGGAGCTAATGAAAAACTGTTTTTT.

J is TRBJ2-1 and V is TRBV19, with TRBD1 matching over 8 bases. This CDR3 comprises 16 residues. Germline assignment: CDR1 LNHDA and CDR2 SQIVND (reference sequence). J lost 1 base, V lost 6 bases, and 8 bases had no gene match. The CDR3 region is CASSHNRGTSYNEQFF. In DNA, the CDR3 is TGTGCCAGTAGCCATAACAGGGGGACGTCCTACAATGAGCAGTTCTTC.

The chain carries TRBV7-2 and TRBJ1-3; D gene unclear. The CDR3 consists of 16 residues. V was clipped by 2 bases and J by 0 bases, with 11 bases between them. Germline CDR1 and CDR2: SGHTA and FQGNSA. This CDR3 reads CASSLQTQSSGNTIYF. The CDR3 nucleotides read TGTGCCAGCAGCTTACAGACTCAATCCTCTGGAAACACCATATATTTT.

The chain joins TRBV30 to TRBJ1-1; possible D gene TRBD1, 6 bases. The V end lost 3 bases, the J end lost 4 bases, and 15 bases lay between the germline ends. Germline CDR1 GTSNPN, CDR2 SVGIG (reference sequence). The CDR3 runs to 14 residues. The CDR3 spells CAWSVQGGGTEAFF. In DNA form, the CDR3 reads TGTGCCTGGAGCGTGCAGGGAGGGGGCACTGAAGCTTTCTTT.

DNA of the CDR3: TGTGCCAGCAGCCTACTCCGGGTTTCCAATCAGCCCCAGCATTTT. This translates into CASSLLRVSNQPQHF. V is TRBV7-9 and J is TRBJ1-5, with no clear D. Germline V CDR1 and CDR2: SEHNR, FQNEAQ (reference sequence). Trimming stripped 5 bases from V and 3 bases from J, with 14 bases between. The CDR3 loop spans 15 amino acids.